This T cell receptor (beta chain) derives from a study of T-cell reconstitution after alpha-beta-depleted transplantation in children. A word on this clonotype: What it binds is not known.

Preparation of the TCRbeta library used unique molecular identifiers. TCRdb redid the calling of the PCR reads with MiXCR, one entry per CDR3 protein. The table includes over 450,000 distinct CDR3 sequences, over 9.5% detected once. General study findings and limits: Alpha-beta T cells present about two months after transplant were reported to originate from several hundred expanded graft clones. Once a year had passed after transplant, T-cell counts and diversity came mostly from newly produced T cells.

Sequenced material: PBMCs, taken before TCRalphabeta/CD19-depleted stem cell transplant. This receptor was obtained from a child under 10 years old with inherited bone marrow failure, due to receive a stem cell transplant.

CDR3 nucleotide sequence: TGCGCCAGCAGCCTAGTTCTCGACCGGGACAGGGGGCCCCGCGGCACTGAAGCTTTCTTT. It codes for CASSLVLDRDRGPRGTEAFF. The chain employs TRBV5-1 and TRBJ1-1; 12 nucleotides agree with TRBD1. The CDR3 loop spans 20 amino acids. The germline CDR1 and CDR2 sequences are SGHRS and YFSETQ. J lost 4 bases, V lost 4 bases, and 20 bases had no gene match.